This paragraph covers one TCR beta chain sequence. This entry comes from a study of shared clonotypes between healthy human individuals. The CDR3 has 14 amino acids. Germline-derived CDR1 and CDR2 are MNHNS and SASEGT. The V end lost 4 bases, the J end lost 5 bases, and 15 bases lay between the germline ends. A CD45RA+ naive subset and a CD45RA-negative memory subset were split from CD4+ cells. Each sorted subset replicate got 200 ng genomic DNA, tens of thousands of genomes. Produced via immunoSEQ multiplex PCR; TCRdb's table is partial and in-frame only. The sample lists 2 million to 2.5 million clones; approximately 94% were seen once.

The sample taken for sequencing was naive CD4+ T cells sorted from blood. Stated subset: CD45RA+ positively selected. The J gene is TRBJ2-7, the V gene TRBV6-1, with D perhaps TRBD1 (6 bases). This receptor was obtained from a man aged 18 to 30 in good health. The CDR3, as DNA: TGTGCCAGCAGTGTAGGACAGAGGACGGACGAGCAGTACTTC. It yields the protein CASSVGQRTDEQYF.